A single sample gave rise to the 25 T cell receptor beta chains below, sequenced in a study of CXCR3-negative and CXCR3-positive naive CD8 T cells. TRB cDNA was prepared as libraries by UMI-labeled 5' RACE. TCRdb reprocessed the 5' RACE reads and reports one entry per CDR3 protein, with no DNA. With over 45,000 distinct CDR3 sequences in the sample, the ten largest clones hold approximately 0.4%. The sample taken for sequencing was naive CXCR3- CD8+ T cells from blood. As to subset: CD45RO-CCR7+CD27+CD95- naive CD8+ T cells lacking CXCR3 (TNR3-). These receptors all stem from a human donor in good health. Some clones in this sample may be carry-over from other donors' samples.

This chain joins TRBV6-6 and TRBJ2-7; TCRdb indicates TRBD1, and absent DNA this call remains unverified. Per germline, CDR1 MNHNY and CDR2 SVGAGI (reference sequence). The CDR3 is 17 amino acids. The CDR3: CASMSISGPASHYEQYF.

The chain carries TRBV9 and TRBJ2-2; the D call of TRBD1 rests on TCRdb alone, since no DNA is present to check it. CDR3 length equals 17 residues. Germline assignment: CDR1 SGDLS and CDR2 YYNGEE. The CDR3 sequence: CASSVDRGDLGAGELFF.

The genes are TRBV7-8 and TRBJ2-2. Germline CDR1 and CDR2: SGHVS and FQNEAQ. This CDR3 has 14 amino acids. CDR3: CASSLDVNTGELFF.

The chain employs TRBV6-2 or TRBV6-3 and TRBJ2-5; TCRdb calls TRBD1, which cannot be checked without DNA. Germline CDR1 reads MNHEY; CDR2 reads SVGEGT. CDR3 size: 13 residues. CDR3 amino acids: CASSPRAIETQYF.

The chain recombines TRBV6-4 with TRBJ2-5. CDR1 MRHNA and CDR2 SNTAGT come from the germline V gene. The CDR3 has 12 amino acids. CDR3 loop: CASTTGSETQYF.

The V gene is TRBV29-1, the J gene TRBJ1-2; absent DNA, TCRdb's TRBD1 call cannot be checked. The CDR3 totals 13 residues. Germline lookup yields CDR1 SQVTM and CDR2 ANQGSEA. The CDR3 loop is CSARTGGIDGYTF.

The rearrangement uses TRBV20-1 and TRBJ2-3; absent DNA, TCRdb's TRBD2 call cannot be checked. This CDR3 comprises 15 residues. Per the germline V gene, CDR1 is DFQATT and CDR2 is SNEGSKA (reference sequence). CDR3 loop: CSANLLAGAEDTQYF.

CDR3 sequence: CASSFRVSGNTIYF. The V and J genes are TRBV7-3 and TRBJ1-3. The germline V gene has CDR1 SGHTA and CDR2 FQGTGA. The CDR3 has 14 residues. Complete variable domain (other parts from reference TRBV7-3 and TRBJ1-3): GAGVSQTPSNKVTEKGKYVELRCDPISGHTALYWYRQSLGQGPEFLIYFQGTGAADDSGLPNDRFFAVRPEGSVSTLKIQRTERGDSAVYLCASSFRVSGNTIYFGEGSWLTVV.

The CDR3: CASSSFIYTEAFF. This chain joins TRBV14 and TRBJ1-1. The CDR3 extends over 13 amino acids. CDR1 SGHDN and CDR2 FVKESK come from the germline V gene.

This chain connects TRBV23-1 to TRBJ2-7; checking the TCRdb D call of TRBD1 is not possible without DNA. TRBV23-1 is an ORF for which the function is uncertain. This CDR3 spans 14 amino acids. The CDR3 is CASIFRGTGWEQYF.

The V and J genes are TRBV29-1 and TRBJ2-3; TCRdb outputs TRBD1, but without DNA this stays unchecked. The CDR3 length is 14 residues. Looked up from germline, CDR1 is SQVTM and CDR2 is ANQGSEA. The CDR3 is CSVVGQGSTDTRYF.

The chain links TRBV5-5 to TRBJ2-7; TCRdb picks TRBD1, but there is no DNA to check that call. The germline V gene encodes CDR1 SGHKS and CDR2 YYEKEE (reference sequence). The CDR3 length is 15 residues. CDR3 in amino acids: CASSWGGGPYYEQYF.

The chain recombines TRBV29-1 with TRBJ2-7. Germline CDR1 reads SQVTM; CDR2 reads ANQGSEA. This CDR3 is built from 12 residues. This chain's CDR3 is CSVETDSYEQYF.

The V and J genes are TRBV12-3 or TRBV12-4 and TRBJ2-7; TCRdb's D call, TRBD1, is unchecked because there is no DNA. The CDR3 is 15 residues long. This CDR3 reads CASSLGGGLRDEQYF.

This chain uses TRBV7-6 with TRBJ2-3; TCRdb's D gene call, TRBD2, goes unchecked for lack of DNA. Germline V lookup: CDR1 SGHVS, CDR2 FNYEAQ. The CDR3 has 16 residues. CDR3 sequence: CASSPGTSGDTDTQYF. The entire variable domain, with the rest obtained from reference TRBV7-6 and TRBJ2-3, is as follows: GAGVSQSPRYKVTKRGQDVALRCDPISGHVSLYWYRQALGQGPEFLTYFNYEAQQDKSGLPNDRFSAERPEGSISTLTIQRTEQRDSAMYRCASSPGTSGDTDTQYFGPGTRLTVL.

The gene calls are TRBV4-1 and TRBJ1-2; the D call of TRBD1 rests on TCRdb alone, since no DNA is present to check it. Germline values: CDR1 MGHRA, CDR2 YSYEKL. The length of the CDR3 is 14 residues. The CDR3 region is CASSPPGAGYGYTF.

The chain has TRBV11-2 and TRBJ1-2; TCRdb proposes TRBD1, but this gene call is untestable without DNA. Germline V gene lookup returns CDR1 SGHAT and CDR2 FQNNGV. The CDR3 contains 15 residues. Here the CDR3 reads CASSLAVSGNYGYTF.

This chain joins TRBV19 and TRBJ2-1; TCRdb lists TRBD2, though no DNA is available to test this call. This CDR3 comprises 12 residues. Germline V gene sequence: CDR1 LNHDA, CDR2 SQIVND (reference sequence). This chain's CDR3 is CASRWQGDEQFF.

The V gene is TRBV7-9, the J gene TRBJ1-5. Germline V gene data show CDR1 as SEHNR and CDR2 as FQNEAQ (reference sequence). This CDR3 has 16 amino acids. The CDR3 is CASSPTEGGVNQPQHF.

This chain connects TRBV15 to TRBJ2-7. CDR1 LNHNV and CDR2 YYDKDF come from the germline V gene (reference sequence). CDR3 length: 15 residues. The chain's CDR3 is CATSRAEISSHEQYF.

The chain carries TRBV14 and TRBJ2-7; the TRBD1 assignment by TCRdb is unverifiable without DNA. This CDR3 has 12 residues. Germline lookup yields CDR1 SGHDN and CDR2 FVKESK. CDR3 sequence reads: CASSPLQDEQYF. The full variable domain, its missing parts supplied by reference TRBV14 and TRBJ2-7, is EAGVTQFPSHSVIEKGQTVTLRCDPISGHDNLYWYRRVMGKEIKFLLHFVKESKQDESGMPNNRFLAERTGGTYSTLKVQPAELEDSGVYFCASSPLQDEQYFGPGTRLTVT.

The rearrangement joins TRBV3-1 to TRBJ2-7. Germline CDR1 and CDR2: LGHDT and YNNKEL (reference sequence). The CDR3 has 15 amino acids. The CDR3: CASSQELDGGLGQYF.

The rearrangement joins TRBV12-3 or TRBV12-4 to TRBJ1-1; TCRdb returns TRBD1, unconfirmable since there is no DNA. The CDR3 is 17 amino acids. CDR3 amino acids: CASSPGQGALSRTEAFF.

The genes are TRBV7-9 and TRBJ2-7; TCRdb calls TRBD1, which cannot be checked without DNA. From germline, CDR1 is SEHNR and CDR2 FQNEAQ (reference sequence). This CDR3 has 14 residues. The CDR3 sequence: CASSLVGVFDEQYF.

The V and J genes are TRBV28 and TRBJ2-7. Germline lookup yields CDR1 MDHEN and CDR2 SYDVKM. The length of the CDR3 is 13 residues. CDR3 sequence reads: CASSLGSTYEQYF. Supplemented by reference TRBV28 and TRBJ2-7, the full variable domain reads DVKVTQSSRYLVKRTGEKVFLECVQDMDHENMFWYRQDPGLGLRLIYFSYDVKMKEKGDIPEGYSVSREKKERFSLILESASTNQTSMYLCASSLGSTYEQYFGPGTRLTVT.